The 15 T cell receptor beta chains below all came from one sample that was sequenced in a study of sequential checkpoint blockade in melanoma. Treatment in this sample: randomized to nivolumab then ipilimumab (arm A) or the reverse (arm B). Repertoires were generated with immunoSEQ multiplex PCR, while TCRdb's copy carries only in-frame clones and drops some. This table holds tens of thousands of clones, over 75% found once. The input for sequencing was CD8+ T cells sorted from blood (inferred from file names), taken from a patient given nivolumab and ipilimumab in sequence. These receptors all come from a human donor with melanoma.

The rearrangement uses TRBV7-8 and TRBJ1-2; TRBD1 matches at 9 bases. This CDR3 contains 18 residues. The germline gives CDR1 SGHVS, CDR2 FQNEAQ. The J segment lost 1 base and the V segment lost 5 bases, leaving 14 bases of the junction unmatched. The CDR3 nucleotides are TGTGCCAGCAGCCCCGGAAGCCGGGACAGGGCACTTAACTATGGCTACACCTTC. This translates into CASSPGSRDRALNYGYTF.

The chain recombines TRBV5-1 with TRBJ2-3, with a weak D call TRBD1 (5 bases). Germline CDR1 is SGHRS and CDR2 is YFSETQ. V dropped 0 bases and J dropped 2 bases, with 10 bases sitting between them. This CDR3 spans 15 amino acids. CDR3 in amino acids: CASSLVVGPTDTQYF. DNA for the CDR3: TGCGCCAGCAGCTTGGTCGTGGGGCCCACAGATACGCAGTATTTT. The variable domain in full, with the rest retrieved from reference TRBV5-1 and TRBJ2-3, is KAGVTQTPRYLIKTRGQQVTLSCSPISGHRSVSWYQQTPGQGLQFLFEYFSETQRNKGNFPGRFSGRQFSNSRSEMNVSTLELGDSALYLCASSLVVGPTDTQYFGPGTRLTVL.

V and J are TRBV7-2 and TRBJ2-1; 9 nucleotides agree with TRBD1. Germline CDR1 SGHTA, CDR2 FQGNSA. The CDR3 covers 15 residues. Germline trimming cut 5 bases from V and 7 bases from J; bases unmatched to any gene: 9. The CDR3 DNA sequence: TGTGCCAGCAGCCCCTCATCGACAGGGGGGAATGAGCAGTTCTTC. Its protein is CASSPSSTGGNEQFF.

V is TRBV27 and J is TRBJ1-1; 9 bases fit TRBD1. J lost 4 bases, V lost 3 bases, and 9 bases had no gene match. The CDR3 is 16 residues long. Germline V lookup: CDR1 MNHEY, CDR2 SMNVEV (reference sequence). Here the CDR3 DNA reads TGTGCCAGCAGTTTCGGGACAGGGATCGGTACCACTGAAGCTTTCTTT. Protein product: CASSFGTGIGTTEAFF.

This clone was seen a single time. The rearrangement joins TRBV4-3 to TRBJ2-1; D remains ambiguous. The CDR3 is 16 residues long. The germline V gene has CDR1 LGHNA and CDR2 YSLEER. V dropped 0 bases and J dropped 3 bases, with 12 bases sitting between them. CDR3 sequence reads: CASSQDRLPSYNEQFF. The CDR3 bases are TGCGCCAGCAGCCAAGATCGCCTACCAAGCTACAATGAGCAGTTCTTC.

The V gene is TRBV27, the J gene TRBJ2-1; TRBD2 aligns across 15 bases. CDR1 MNHEY and CDR2 SMNVEV come from the germline V gene (reference sequence). The CDR3 consists of 13 residues. After removal of 6 bases from V and 9 bases from J, the junction contained 0 bases not matched to a gene. The CDR3 spells CASRGLAGGEQFF. In nucleotides, the CDR3 is TGTGCCAGCAGGGGACTAGCGGGAGGTGAGCAGTTCTTC.

The rearrangement joins TRBV9 to TRBJ1-1; D unclear. This CDR3 is built from 14 residues. V dropped 4 bases and J dropped 3 bases, with 13 bases sitting between them. Germline V CDR1 and CDR2: SGDLS, YYNGEE. The CDR3 DNA reads TGTGCCAGCAGCCTTATATCCCGTGACACTGAAGCTTTCTTT. Its protein product is CASSLISRDTEAFF.

This chain uses TRBV15 with TRBJ2-7; TRBD2 matches at 11 bases. The V gene end was trimmed by 1 base and the J gene end by 2 bases; junction bases not matched to a gene: 7. This CDR3 spans 17 amino acids. CDR1 LNHNV and CDR2 YYDKDF come from the germline V gene (reference sequence). The CDR3 DNA reads TGTGCCACCAGCAGAGGTACTAGCGGGAGCCTCGCCTACGAGCAGTACTTC. This encodes CATSRGTSGSLAYEQYF.

V and J are TRBV2 and TRBJ2-3; 7 bases are a match to TRBD2. This CDR3 has 14 amino acids. The V and J ends lost 7 bases and 1 base, in that order; junction bases with no gene match: 5. Germline CDR1 is SNHLY and CDR2 is FYNNEI. CDR3 in amino acids: CASTWLAGTDTQYF. CDR3 DNA sequence: TGTGCCAGCACCTGGCTAGCGGGCACAGATACGCAGTATTTT. The whole variable domain, remainder taken from reference TRBV2 and TRBJ2-3, is EPEVTQTPSHQVTQMGQEVILRCVPISNHLYFYWYRQILGQKVEFLVSFYNNEISEKSEIFDDQFSVERPDGSNFTLKIRSTKLEDSAMYFCASTWLAGTDTQYFGPGTRLTVL.

The V and J genes are TRBV6-6 and TRBJ1-1, with 9 bases aligning to TRBD1. CDR1 and CDR2 (germline): MNHNY, SVGAGI (reference sequence). V was pared by 2 bases and J by 4 bases, with 2 bases of the junction left unmatched. This CDR3 is 14 amino acids long. This chain's CDR3 is CASSYPTGGTEAFF. The CDR3 DNA sequence: TGTGCCAGCAGTTACCCGACAGGGGGCACTGAAGCTTTCTTT.

V is TRBV9 and J is TRBJ2-1; 7 bases map to TRBD2. V shed 3 bases, J shed 7 bases, and the junction held 13 bases outside the gene matches. Looked up from germline, CDR1 is SGDLS and CDR2 is YYNGEE. The CDR3 has 16 amino acids. The CDR3 nucleotides are TGTGCCAGCAGCGGGGAGGGAGGGTATATTGGAAATGAGCAGTTCTTC. Amino acid sequence: CASSGEGGYIGNEQFF.

V usage is TRBV9 and J usage is TRBJ1-1; D is unclear. The CDR3 runs 13 residues. V lost 3 bases and J lost 1, with 7 bases in between. Germline V gene sequence: CDR1 SGDLS, CDR2 YYNGEE. The CDR3 bases are TGTGCCAGCAGCGCGACGGGGAACACTGAAGCTTTCTTT. It is translated as CASSATGNTEAFF.

This chain joins TRBV11-3 and TRBJ1-2; D uncertain. V lost 5 bases to trimming and J lost 2 bases, with 18 bases between them. The germline V gene has CDR1 SGHNT and CDR2 YENEEA. CDR3 size: 16 residues. CDR3 nucleotides: TGTGCCAGCAGCCCCCTAGGGCAGGAGCGGAACTATGGCTACACCTTC. Translating it yields CASSPLGQERNYGYTF.

V is TRBV19 and J is TRBJ2-2; 7 nucleotides align to TRBD2. CDR1 is LNHDA, CDR2 SQIVND, per germline (reference sequence). CDR3 length: 14 residues. With 3 bases clipped from V and 6 bases from J, the junction kept 4 bases outside the gene matches. The CDR3 DNA is TGTGCCAGTAGTATGGAAGGGAGGGCCGGGGAGCTGTTTTTT. This gives the protein CASSMEGRAGELFF.

The rearrangement uses TRBV27 and TRBJ2-2; D unclear. Trimming stripped 3 bases from V and 5 bases from J, with 7 bases between. This CDR3 has 13 amino acids. In germline, CDR1 is MNHEY, CDR2 SMNVEV (reference sequence). The chain's CDR3 is CASSFSYTGELFF. CDR3 sequence (DNA): TGTGCCAGCAGTTTCAGTTATACCGGGGAGCTGTTTTTT.